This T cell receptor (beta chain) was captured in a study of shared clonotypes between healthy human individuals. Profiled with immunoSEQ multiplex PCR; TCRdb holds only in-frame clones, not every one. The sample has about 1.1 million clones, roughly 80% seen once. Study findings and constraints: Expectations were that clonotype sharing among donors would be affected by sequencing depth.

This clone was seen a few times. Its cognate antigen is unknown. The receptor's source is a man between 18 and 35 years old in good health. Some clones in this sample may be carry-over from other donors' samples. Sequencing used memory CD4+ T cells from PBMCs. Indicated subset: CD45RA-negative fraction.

DNA for the CDR3: TGCAGCGTGCCGGGACAGGGCTACGAGCAGTACTTC. This gives the protein CSVPGQGYEQYF. This chain joins TRBV29-1 and TRBJ2-7, with 9 bases aligning to TRBD1. Germline trimming cut 6 bases from V and 3 bases from J; bases unmatched to any gene: 3. This CDR3 is built from 12 residues. The germline gives CDR1 SQVTM, CDR2 ANQGSEA.